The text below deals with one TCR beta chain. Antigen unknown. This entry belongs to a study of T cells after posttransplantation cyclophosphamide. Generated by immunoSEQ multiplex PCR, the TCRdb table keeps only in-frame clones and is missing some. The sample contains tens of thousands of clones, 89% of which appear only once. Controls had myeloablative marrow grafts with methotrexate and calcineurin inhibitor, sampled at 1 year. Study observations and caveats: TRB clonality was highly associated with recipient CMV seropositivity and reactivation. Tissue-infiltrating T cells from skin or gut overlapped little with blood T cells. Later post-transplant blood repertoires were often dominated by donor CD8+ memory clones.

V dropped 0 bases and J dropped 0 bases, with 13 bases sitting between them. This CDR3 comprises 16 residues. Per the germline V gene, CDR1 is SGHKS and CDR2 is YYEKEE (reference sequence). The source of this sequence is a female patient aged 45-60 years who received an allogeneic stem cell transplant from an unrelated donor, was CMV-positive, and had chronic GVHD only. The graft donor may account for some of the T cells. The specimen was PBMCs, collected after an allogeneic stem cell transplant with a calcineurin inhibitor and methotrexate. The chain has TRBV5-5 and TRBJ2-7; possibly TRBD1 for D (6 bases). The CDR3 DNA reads TGTGCCAGCAGCTTGGCAGGGGCCCCCCTCTCCTACGAGCAGTACTTC. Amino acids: CASSLAGAPLSYEQYF. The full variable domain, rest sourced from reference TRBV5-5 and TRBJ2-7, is DAGVTQSPTHLIKTRGQQVTLRCSPISGHKSVSWYQQVLGQGPQFIFQYYEKEERGRGNFPDRFSARQFPNYSSELNVNALLLGDSALYLCASSLAGAPLSYEQYFGPGTRLTVT.